Presented here are 7 T cell receptor beta chains from one specimen sequenced in a study of blood T cell repertoires in COVID-19. The repertoire was sequenced with immunoSEQ multiplex PCR; TCRdb's copy has only in-frame clones and lacks some. The profile shows approximately 300,000 clones, approximately 90% of them singletons. Material: peripheral blood. Source of these receptors: a woman in her fifties or sixties with COVID-19, enrolled during active disease.

The chain combines TRBV6-5 with TRBJ1-2, with D perhaps TRBD1 (5 bases). V was shortened by 6 bases and J by 0 bases, with 14 bases between the two germline ends. Germline-derived CDR1 and CDR2 are MNHEY and SVGAGI. The CDR3 covers 15 residues. The CDR3 nucleotides are TGTGCCAGCAGGGCAGGACAAACCACTAACTATGGCTACACCTTC. Translation: CASRAGQTTNYGYTF.

The chain uses TRBV6-2 or TRBV6-3 and TRBJ1-5; D ambiguous. Germline V CDR1 and CDR2: MNHEY, SVGEGT. This CDR3 has 18 amino acids. The V end lost 4 bases, the J end lost 0 bases, and 19 bases lay between the germline ends. Written as DNA, the CDR3 is TGTGCCAGCAGTTCTTTACGGGGTCACCACAATAGCAATCAGCCCCAGCATTTT. It is translated as CASSSLRGHHNSNQPQHF.

This clone was detected only a few times. The V and J genes are TRBV29-1 and TRBJ2-1, with TRBD1 identical over 10 bases. The ends lost 7 bases at V and 4 bases at J; junction bases unmatched: 7. The CDR3 covers 14 residues. The V gene's germline CDR1 is SQVTM and CDR2 ANQGSEA. CDR3 residues: CSAPGQGTYNEQFF. The DNA of the CDR3 is TGCAGCGCCCCGGGACAGGGGACTTACAATGAGCAGTTCTTC.

The chain combines TRBV7-9 with TRBJ2-5, with TRBD2 matching over 7 bases. Germline CDR1 reads SEHNR; CDR2 reads FQNEAQ (reference sequence). CDR3 size: 15 residues. Trimming took 6 bases from V and 3 from J; bases not matched to a gene: 10. CDR3 bases: TGTGCCAGCAGATCAGCGGGAACTAGAAAAGAGACCCAGTACTTC. This translates into CASRSAGTRKETQYF.

The rearrangement links TRBV4-2 to TRBJ2-7, with 7 bases matching TRBD2. CDR1 LGHNA and CDR2 YNFKEQ come from the germline V gene. V was clipped by 1 base and J by 3 bases; unmatched bases: 6. This CDR3 is 15 amino acids long. CDR3 nucleotides: TGTGCCAGCAGCCAAGTCGAGACTAGCCGCTACGAGCAGTACTTC. Translated, it gives CASSQVETSRYEQYF.

The rearrangement joins TRBV19 to TRBJ2-5; 8 bases match TRBD1. Germline V gene lookup returns CDR1 LNHDA and CDR2 SQIVND (reference sequence). V dropped 1 base and J dropped 5; count of bases not matched to a gene: 6. This CDR3 comprises 15 residues. The CDR3 region has the DNA TGTGCCAGTAGTATAGGACAGGGGCTCGGGGAGACCCAGTACTTC. As protein: CASSIGQGLGETQYF.

The sample holds one count of this clone. The chain recombines TRBV3-1 (or the pseudogene TRBV3-2) with TRBJ1-1, with 7 nucleotides matching TRBD1. Germline V lookup: CDR1 LGHDT, CDR2 YNNKEL (reference sequence). Trimming took 4 bases from V and 4 from J; bases not matched to a gene: 15. This CDR3 spans 17 amino acids. Written as DNA, the CDR3 is TGTGCCAGCAGCCGACAGGGACGTCTTAGTGTTGCCACTGAAGCTTTCTTT. Its translation: CASSRQGRLSVATEAFF.